These T cell receptor beta chains were read from a single sample in a study of blood T cell repertoires in COVID-19. Libraries were prepared by immunoSEQ multiplex PCR; TCRdb keeps only in-frame clonotypes and omits some of them. The profile shows approximately 290,000 clones, more than 65% of them singletons. Sequencing used peripheral blood. The receptors derive from a person between 65 and 80 years old with COVID-19, enrolled during active disease. CDR3s include the opening cysteine and the closing phenylalanine or tryptophan. A D gene is named only where the DNA matches it firmly. Where a row states a size, it is once, few, many or the class of an expanded clone; other rows omit it.

j_call,cdr3_length,d_call,clone_size,v_call,cdr3_nt,cdr3_aa
TRBJ2-7,14,-,-,TRBV9,TGTGCCAGCAGCGTAGAAGGCAGGGGCCTAGAGCAGTACTTC,CASSVEGRGLEQYF
TRBJ2-7,15,-,-,TRBV18,TGTGCCAGCTCTCCAATAACAGGAGAACAGGGCGAGCAGTACTTC,CASSPITGEQGEQYF
TRBJ1-3,13,TRBD1,-,TRBV6-6,TGTGCCAGCTGGGACAGGGCTGGAAACACCATATATTTT,CASWDRAGNTIYF
TRBJ2-1,14,TRBD2,-,TRBV7-2,TGTGCCAGCAGCGGCGGGAGGGTCTACAATGAGCAGCTCTTC,CASSGGRVYNEQLF
TRBJ2-1,16,TRBD1,-,TRBV7-9,TGTGCCAGCAGTCCTCACCTGGGACAGGGGTTCGGTGAGCAGTTCTTC,CASSPHLGQGFGEQFF
TRBJ2-7,16,TRBD2,-,TRBV24-1,TGTGCCACCAGTGATCCCCGGACTAGCGGGAGCCACGAGCAGTACTTC,CATSDPRTSGSHEQYF
TRBJ2-2,16,TRBD2,few,TRBV9,TGTGCCAGCAGCGGCCGACCGGGACTACAGACCGGGGAGCTGTTTTTT,CASSGRPGLQTGELFF
TRBJ2-6,18,TRBD1,few,TRBV4-1,TGCGCCAGCAGCCAAGCCGACAGGGGAGCAACTGGGGCCAACGTCCTGACTTTC,CASSQADRGATGANVLTF
TRBJ2-7,16,-,-,TRBV15,TGTGCCACCAGCAGAGTCGGACAGTACGAGGACTACGAGCAGTACTTC,CATSRVGQYEDYEQYF
TRBJ2-7,14,TRBD2,-,TRBV10-3,TGTGCCATCAAGGGGACTAGCGGGCTCTACGAGCAGTACTTC,CAIKGTSGLYEQYF
TRBJ1-1,13,-,many,TRBV5-1,TGCGCCAGCAGCTATACAATGAACACTGAAGCTTTCTTT,CASSYTMNTEAFF
TRBJ2-4,14,-,-,TRBV6-2/TRBV6-3,TGTGCCAGCAGCCAGCGGGCCCTCGGAAACATTCAGTACTTC,CASSQRALGNIQYF
TRBJ1-2,13,-,-,TRBV11-2,TGTGCCAGCAGCCCAACTAGGGACTATGGCTACACCTTC,CASSPTRDYGYTF
TRBJ1-3,17,-,once,TRBV24-1,TGTGCCACCAGTGGTAGCATCCTCGCCTTCTCTGGAAACACCATATATTTT,CATSGSILAFSGNTIYF
TRBJ1-1,13,-,-,TRBV7-9,TGTGCCAGCAGCTTAGCAGCTGGCACTGAAGCTTTCTTT,CASSLAAGTEAFF
TRBJ1-4,13,TRBD1,-,TRBV10-3,TGTGCCACCACCCAGGGGGCGGATGAAAAACTGTTTTTT,CATTQGADEKLFF
TRBJ2-1,15,-,few,TRBV6-1,TGTGCCAGCAGTGAAGAGGGCGGGGCATACAATGAGCAGTTCTTC,CASSEEGGAYNEQFF
TRBJ2-2,12,-,-,TRBV7-2,TGTGCCAGCAGCTTTAGCACCGGGGAGCTGTTTTTT,CASSFSTGELFF
TRBJ1-4,14,-,-,TRBV5-6,TGTGCCAGCAGCTCAAGAGCGACTAATGAAAAACTGTTTTTT,CASSSRATNEKLFF
TRBJ2-1,13,-,-,TRBV7-2,TGTGCCAGTATTCCGGGAACCTACAATGAGCAGTTCTTC,CASIPGTYNEQFF
TRBJ1-2,12,-,once,TRBV30,TGTGCCTGGAGACTTTCGCCGGGTGGCTACACCTTC,CAWRLSPGGYTF
TRBJ1-5,13,-,-,TRBV18,TGTGCCAGCTCACCGGAGCATAATCAGCCCCAGCATTTT,CASSPEHNQPQHF